Listed below are T cell receptor beta chains from one sample, sequenced in a study of T cells after yellow fever vaccination. TCRdb reprocessed the 5' RACE reads with MiXCR, giving one entry per CDR3 protein. The table records around 600,000 distinct CDR3 sequences, around an eighth of them present only once. This sample comprised PBMCs, obtained on the day of the yellow fever booster vaccination. These receptors were obtained from a man under 40 who received the YFV17D yellow fever vaccine. The CDR3 runs from the conserved cysteine through the conserved F or W. The D gene is left open where the match is weak. Size is omitted from some rows. Given values are once, few, many or a class for expanded clones.

J | D | V | size | DNA | CDR3
TRBJ2-5 | . | TRBV28 | . | TGTGCCAGCAGTTTAGCCCTAGGGCAGAAACAAGAGACCCAGTACTTC | CASSLALGQKQETQYF
TRBJ2-6 | . | TRBV20-1 | . | TGCAGTGCTAGAGATCGGGGGCCCTCTGGGGCCAACGTCCTGACTTTC | CSARDRGPSGANVLTF
TRBJ1-2 | TRBD1 | TRBV7-9 | many | TGTGCCAGCAGCCTCGGACAGGGACAAAATGGCTACACCTTC | CASSLGQGQNGYTF
TRBJ2-1 | . | TRBV6-1 | few | TGTGCCAGCAGTCAATCCTTCGCCGGCTACAATGAGCAGTTCTTC | CASSQSFAGYNEQFF
TRBJ2-7 | . | TRBV18 | few | TGTGCCAGCTCACCGCTGTACGGGACGCCAGGCGAGCAGTACTTC | CASSPLYGTPGEQYF
TRBJ2-7 | . | TRBV11-2 | many | TGTGCCAGCAGCCGGGACAACTACGAGCAGTACTTC | CASSRDNYEQYF
TRBJ2-7 | . | TRBV7-9 | few | TGTGCCAGCAGCTTAGTCGTCGACGGGTTGGGCGAGCAGTACTTC | CASSLVVDGLGEQYF
TRBJ2-2 | . | TRBV29-1 | few | TGCAGCGCCGAGAGGGGAACCGGGGAGCTGTTTTTT | CSAERGTGELFF
TRBJ2-3 | . | TRBV15 | . | TGTGCCACCAGCGGAAGGGGGGGGGGCACAGATACGCAGTATTTT | CATSGRGGGTDTQYF
TRBJ2-1 | TRBD1 | TRBV27 | . | TGTGCCAGCAGTTCAACGGGACAGGGGGGCCTAGCGGGCCATTACAATGAGCAGTTCTTC | CASSSTGQGGLAGHYNEQFF
TRBJ2-2 | . | TRBV7-2 | few | TGTGCCAGCAGCCGCCGACAGGAGCTGTTTTTT | CASSRRQELFF
TRBJ2-4 | . | TRBV6-1 | few | TGTGCCAGCAGTACCTACAGCCAGTCAGGGCAGTACTTC | CASSTYSQSGQYF
TRBJ2-7 | . | TRBV10-3 | . | TGTGCCATCAGAGAGGCGCCGTACGAGCAGTACTTC | CAIREAPYEQYF
TRBJ2-3 | . | TRBV12-3/TRBV12-4 | few | TGTGCCAGCAGGCGGGACATTGGGCGCACAGATACGCAGTATTTT | CASRRDIGRTDTQYF
TRBJ2-1 | . | TRBV27 | many | TGTGCCAGCAGTTTATCGTCCCTGAATGAGCAGTTCTTC | CASSLSSLNEQFF
TRBJ1-2 | TRBD1 | TRBV7-9 | . | TGTGCCAGCAGCTTATCGCGGACAGGGGACAAAGGCTACACCTTC | CASSLSRTGDKGYTF
TRBJ2-7 | . | TRBV12-3/TRBV12-4 | few | TGTGCCAGCAGTTTAATACGGGACTCCTACGAGCAGTACTTC | CASSLIRDSYEQYF
TRBJ1-3 | . | TRBV20-1 | . | TGCAGTGCTAGTCAAGCAGGGACCTCTGGAAACACCATATATTTT | CSASQAGTSGNTIYF
TRBJ2-2 | . | TRBV15 | . | TGTGCCACCAGTGCCGGGAGCTCGGCCGGGGAGCTGTTTTTT | CATSAGSSAGELFF
TRBJ1-1 | . | TRBV3-1 | . | TGTGCCAGCAGTTCGGAGCCGAAGAACACTGAAGCTTTCTTT | CASSSEPKNTEAFF
TRBJ2-7 | TRBD2 | TRBV10-2 | . | TGCGCCAGCAGTGAGTCTGGCGGGGGGTCCTACGAGCAGTACTTC | CASSESGGGSYEQYF
TRBJ2-1 | TRBD2 | TRBV20-1 | . | TGCAGTGCTAGAACTATAGCGGGAGGGGGATCTCGGCAGTTCTTC | CSARTIAGGGSRQFF
TRBJ2-7 | TRBD1 | TRBV9 | . | TGTGCCAGCAGCCCGACAGGGGATGGCTCCTACGAGCAGTACTTC | CASSPTGDGSYEQYF
TRBJ2-6 | TRBD1 | TRBV6-5 | few | TGTGCCAGCAGTTACTCGGCAGGGGGAATATCTGGGGCCAACGTCCTGACTTTC | CASSYSAGGISGANVLTF